The rows below give T cell receptor beta chains drawn from one sample of a study of radiation and T cells in renal cell carcinoma. The repertoire was sequenced with immunoSEQ multiplex PCR; TCRdb's copy has only in-frame clones and lacks some. The data show around 30,000 clones, approximately 81% seen once. Sample: blood, taken from a patient whose treatment included radiotherapy and nephrectomy. The receptors shown here come from a man between 60 and 75 years old with renal cell carcinoma. The CDR3 runs from the conserved cysteine through the conserved F or W. Each record gives: clone size, V gene, J gene, D gene, CDR3 protein, CDR3 DNA. D genes are given only for firm matches. Clone size appears in some rows only: once, few, many, or a class for an expanded clone.

NA	TRBV6-6	TRBJ2-7	TRBD1	CASSYSGQGSYEQYF	TGTGCCAGCAGTTACTCGGGACAGGGCTCCTACGAGCAGTACTTC
NA	TRBV7-6	TRBJ2-7	NA	CASSLGTYSYEQYF	TGTGCCAGCAGCTTAGGGACTTACTCCTACGAGCAGTACTTC
NA	TRBV19	TRBJ1-2	NA	CASSTYRVENYGYTF	TGTGCCAGTAGTACCTACAGGGTAGAAAACTATGGCTACACCTTC
once	TRBV5-4	TRBJ2-2	NA	CASSPLDSPNTGELFF	TGTGCCAGCAGCCCCCTGGACAGCCCGAACACCGGGGAGCTGTTTTTT
NA	TRBV6-5	TRBJ2-7	NA	CASSPRTGPYEQYF	TGTGCCAGCAGTCCGAGGACGGGACCCTACGAGCAGTACTTC
NA	TRBV4-2	TRBJ2-2	TRBD2	CASSLSGSADTGELFF	TGTGCCAGCAGCCTGAGCGGGAGCGCGGACACCGGGGAGCTGTTTTTT
NA	TRBV2	TRBJ2-2	NA	CASSEFDSETGELFF	TGTGCCAGCAGTGAATTCGATTCGGAAACCGGGGAGCTGTTTTTT
NA	TRBV2	TRBJ2-7	TRBD2	CASRPLAGRNEQYF	TGTGCCAGCAGGCCACTAGCGGGAAGAAACGAGCAGTACTTC
NA	TRBV7-9	TRBJ1-1	NA	CASSYFSTEAFF	TGTGCCAGCAGCTACTTCAGCACTGAAGCTTTCTTT
NA	TRBV5-6	TRBJ2-2	NA	CASRVRGAGSGELFF	TGTGCCAGCAGGGTCAGGGGAGCGGGGTCCGGGGAGCTGTTTTTT
NA	TRBV7-7	TRBJ2-1	TRBD1	CASSTDRGSYNEQFF	TGTGCCAGCAGCACGGACAGGGGCTCCTACAATGAGCAGTTCTTC
few	TRBV19	TRBJ1-5	TRBD1	CASSILRQGAQPQHF	TGTGCCAGTAGTATTCTGAGACAGGGGGCTCAGCCCCAGCATTTT
NA	TRBV6-1	TRBJ2-7	NA	CASSRGSVSYEQYF	TGTGCCAGCAGCAGAGGGTCGGTGTCCTACGAGCAGTACTTC
NA	TRBV7-3	TRBJ2-6	TRBD1	CASSLDRAGANVLTF	TGTGCCAGCAGCCTCGACAGGGCTGGGGCCAACGTCCTGACTTTC
NA	TRBV5-1	TRBJ1-2	NA	CASSLDRFDGYTF	TGCGCCAGCAGCTTGGACAGGTTCGATGGCTACACCTTC
NA	TRBV13	TRBJ2-1	TRBD2	CASSSGLAGAYNEQFF	TGTGCCAGCAGCTCGGGACTAGCGGGGGCCTACAATGAGCAGTTCTTC
NA	TRBV7-2	TRBJ2-7	TRBD2	CASSLAASGAYEQYF	TGTGCCAGCAGCTTAGCTGCTAGCGGAGCCTACGAGCAGTACTTC
NA	TRBV11-2	TRBJ2-7	TRBD1	CASSSGTGAFYEQYF	TGTGCCAGCAGCTCCGGGACAGGGGCCTTCTACGAGCAGTACTTC
NA	TRBV7-8	TRBJ2-1	NA	CASRSTGRSYNEQFF	TGTGCCAGCAGGTCGACAGGCAGATCCTACAATGAGCAGTTCTTC
NA	TRBV27	TRBJ2-7	TRBD1	CASSLDGTAAYEQYF	TGTGCCAGCAGTTTAGATGGGACAGCGGCCTACGAGCAGTACTTC
NA	TRBV7-9	TRBJ2-3	TRBD2	CASNLAGGWTDTQYF	TGTGCCAGCAATCTAGCGGGAGGGTGGACAGATACGCAGTATTTT
NA	TRBV7-9	TRBJ2-7	TRBD1	CASSPGRRGQGAILRYF	TGTGCCAGCAGTCCAGGTCGAAGGGGACAGGGGGCGATTCTGCGGTACTTC
NA	TRBV9	TRBJ1-2	NA	CASSVWTAPGVNYGYTF	TGTGCCAGCAGCGTTTGGACGGCACCTGGAGTTAACTATGGCTACACCTTC
few	TRBV6-5	TRBJ2-1	NA	CASGSQRVSNEQFF	TGTGCCAGCGGGTCCCAGAGGGTAAGCAATGAGCAGTTCTTC
few	TRBV14	TRBJ1-1	TRBD1	CASSLRKQGVNTEAFF	TGTGCCAGCAGCCTAAGAAAACAGGGGGTGAACACTGAAGCTTTCTTT
once	TRBV6-5	TRBJ2-5	TRBD1	CASSYSGQQEAQYF	TGTGCCAGCAGTTACTCGGGACAGCAAGAGGCCCAGTACTTC
NA	TRBV5-1	TRBJ1-5	TRBD1	CASSTGTDQPQHF	TGCGCCAGCAGTACCGGGACAGATCAGCCCCAGCATTTT